These 12 T cell receptor beta chains were all obtained from the same sample, sequenced in a study of T cells in localized non-small cell lung cancer. Sequencing used immunoSEQ multiplex PCR; TCRdb keeps in-frame clones, though not all of them. The data show 9,500 to 15,000 clones, 80% to 90% seen once. The material sequenced was peripheral blood, taken before any cancer treatment. Receptor source: an older male donor with stage I lung adenocarcinoma.

The V gene is TRBV7-9, the J gene TRBJ2-7; D gene uncertain. Germline V gene lookup returns CDR1 SEHNR and CDR2 FQNEAQ (reference sequence). The CDR3 contains 12 residues. V was cut by 5 bases and J by 2 bases, with 7 bases left in between. CDR3 nucleotide sequence: TGTGCCAGCAGCCCATGCCCCTACGAGCAGTACTTC. This encodes CASSPCPYEQYF. The variable domain in full, completed from reference TRBV7-9 and TRBJ2-7, reads DTGVSQNPRHKITKRGQNVTFRCDPISEHNRLYWYRQTLGQGPEFLTYFQNEAQLEKSRLLSDRFSAERPKGSFSTLEIQRTEQGDSAMYLCASSPCPYEQYFGPGTRLTVT.

This chain joins TRBV5-6 and TRBJ2-2; no reliable D call. Trimming pared 0 bases from V and 1 base from J, leaving 7 bases between. This CDR3 contains 15 residues. Germline V gives CDR1 SGHDT, CDR2 YYEEEE. As DNA, the CDR3 is TGTGCCAGCAGCTTGGAGTATAGGAACACCGGGGAGCTGTTTTTT. It yields the protein CASSLEYRNTGELFF.

The chain joins TRBV7-3 to TRBJ2-1, with D unclear. Germline CDR1 SGHTA, CDR2 FQGTGA. CDR3 length equals 13 residues. V was pared by 1 base and J by 6 bases, with 7 bases between. The CDR3 DNA follows: TGTGCCAGCAGCTTAAGGGATTTCAATGAGCAGTTCTTC. It translates to CASSLRDFNEQFF. Filled out from reference TRBV7-3 and TRBJ2-1, the complete variable domain reads GAGVSQTPSNKVTEKGKYVELRCDPISGHTALYWYRQSLGQGPEFLIYFQGTGAADDSGLPNDRFFAVRPEGSVSTLKIQRTERGDSAVYLCASSLRDFNEQFFGPGTRLTVL.

This clone occurred once. This sequence joins TRBV28 and TRBJ2-2, with D possibly matching TRBD2 (6 bases). Germline V gene sequence: CDR1 MDHEN, CDR2 SYDVKM. The CDR3 length is 15 residues. V lost 4 bases to trimming and J lost 3 bases, with 12 bases between them. For the CDR3, the DNA is TGTGCCAGCAGTTGGGACTTAGCCGACACCGGGGAGCTGTTTTTT. Amino acids: CASSWDLADTGELFF. Filled out from reference TRBV28 and TRBJ2-2, the complete variable domain reads DVKVTQSSRYLVKRTGEKVFLECVQDMDHENMFWYRQDPGLGLRLIYFSYDVKMKEKGDIPEGYSVSREKKERFSLILESASTNQTSMYLCASSWDLADTGELFFGEGSRLTVL.

V is TRBV4-2 and J is TRBJ2-1; a possible D gene is TRBD2 (5 bases). V lost 1 base and J lost 0, with 10 bases in between. The CDR3 is made up of 16 amino acids. Germline CDR1 is LGHNA and CDR2 is YNFKEQ. The CDR3 nucleotides are TGTGCCAGCAGCCAAGGAGGTGACTACTCCTACAATGAGCAGTTCTTC. It codes for CASSQGGDYSYNEQFF.

V is TRBV7-3 and J is TRBJ2-3, with a tentative D call TRBD2 (6 bases). The CDR3 contains 19 residues. Trimming took 1 base from V and 0 from J, leaving 20 bases between them. Germline values: CDR1 SGHTA, CDR2 FQGTGA. The CDR3 is CASSLRGRRDGVSTDTQYF. The CDR3 coding sequence is TGTGCCAGCAGCTTAAGGGGACGGCGGGACGGGGTTAGCACAGATACGCAGTATTTT.

The chain combines TRBV28 with TRBJ2-1; 8 nucleotides align to TRBD2. The CDR3 extends over 14 amino acids. CDR1 MDHEN and CDR2 SYDVKM come from the germline V gene. The J segment lost 9 bases and the V segment lost 2 bases, leaving 6 bases of the junction unmatched. CDR3 bases: TGTGCCAGCAGTTTACACGGACTAGCTCTTGAGCAGTTCTTC. Protein product: CASSLHGLALEQFF.

The chain joins TRBV7-2 to TRBJ2-5; TRBD2 agrees at 12 bases. CDR1 and CDR2 from the germline V gene are SGHTA and FQGNSA. V lost 5 bases to trimming and J lost 2 bases; unmatched junction nucleotides: 6. The CDR3 has 16 amino acids. Here the CDR3 DNA reads TGTGCCAGCAGCACCGGACTAGCGGGACCACAAGAGACCCAGTACTTC. This codes for CASSTGLAGPQETQYF.

This clone was seen a few times. The rearrangement uses TRBV5-1 and TRBJ1-5, with D possibly being TRBD1 (5 bases). Trimming took off 0 bases at V and 7 bases at J, with 11 bases between the two ends. Germline loops: CDR1 SGHRS, CDR2 YFSETQ. The CDR3 runs to 14 residues. The CDR3 region is CASSLAGGRQPQHF. In DNA, the CDR3 is TGCGCCAGCAGCTTGGCGGGGGGACGGCAGCCCCAGCATTTT.

Of note for this clone: This sequence is one base from a far larger clone and is likely a read error. The chain is built from TRBV6-5 and TRBJ2-7; 9 bases fit TRBD2. The CDR3 contains 13 residues. CDR1 and CDR2 from the germline V gene are MNHEY and SVGAGI. The chain's CDR3 is CASSLVAGDERYF. The DNA of the CDR3 is TGTGCCAGCAGTTTAGTAGCGGGAGACGAGCGGTACTTC.

This clone turned up a few times. The V and J genes are TRBV28 and TRBJ2-7; TRBD1 might be the D (6 bases). The CDR3 totals 14 residues. Germline V CDR1 and CDR2: MDHEN, SYDVKM. V lost 5 bases and J 3 bases, leaving 14 bases between the germline ends. CDR3 protein: CASSGTGKVYEQYF. CDR3 sequence (DNA): TGTGCCAGCAGTGGTACAGGGAAGGTCTACGAGCAGTACTTC.

The V call is TRBV5-1, the J call TRBJ2-1, with D possibly matching TRBD2 (5 bases). The CDR3 has 15 residues. Trimming removed 0 bases from V and 6 bases from J, with 13 bases in between. Germline loops: CDR1 SGHRS, CDR2 YFSETQ. CDR3 nucleotide sequence: TGCGCCAGCAGCTTGGTGCCGGGATCGGGCAATGAGCAGTTCTTC. It specifies CASSLVPGSGNEQFF.